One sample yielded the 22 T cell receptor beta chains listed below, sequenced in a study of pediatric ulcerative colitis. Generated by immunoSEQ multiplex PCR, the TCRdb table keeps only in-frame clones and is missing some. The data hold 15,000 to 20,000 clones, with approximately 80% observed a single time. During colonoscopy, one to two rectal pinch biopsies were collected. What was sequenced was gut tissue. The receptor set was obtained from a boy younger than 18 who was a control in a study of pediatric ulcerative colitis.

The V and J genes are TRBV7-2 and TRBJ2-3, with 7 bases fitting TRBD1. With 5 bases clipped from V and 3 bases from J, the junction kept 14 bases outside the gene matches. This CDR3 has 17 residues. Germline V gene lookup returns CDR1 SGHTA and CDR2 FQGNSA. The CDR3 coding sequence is TGTGCCAGCAGCCCGACGGACAGGTCCTTCCGTACAGATACGCAGTATTTT. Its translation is CASSPTDRSFRTDTQYF.

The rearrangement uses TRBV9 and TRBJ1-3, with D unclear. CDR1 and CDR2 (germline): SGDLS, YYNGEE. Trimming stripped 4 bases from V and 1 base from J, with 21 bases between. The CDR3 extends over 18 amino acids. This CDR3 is CASSFNLGREPSGNTIYF. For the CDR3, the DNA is TGTGCCAGCAGCTTCAACCTCGGGCGGGAGCCGTCTGGAAACACCATATATTTT.

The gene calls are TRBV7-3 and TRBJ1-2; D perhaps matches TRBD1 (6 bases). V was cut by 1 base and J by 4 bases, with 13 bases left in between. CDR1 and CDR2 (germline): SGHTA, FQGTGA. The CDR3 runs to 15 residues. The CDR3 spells CASSLSQGISYGYTF. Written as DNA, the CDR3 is TGTGCCAGCAGCTTAAGCCAGGGGATCAGCTATGGCTACACCTTC.

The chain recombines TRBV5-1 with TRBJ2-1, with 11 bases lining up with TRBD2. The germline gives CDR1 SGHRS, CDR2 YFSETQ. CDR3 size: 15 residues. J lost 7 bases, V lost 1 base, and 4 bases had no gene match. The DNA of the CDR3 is TGCGCCAGCAGCTTGTCACTAGCGGGGGAGAATGAGCAGTTCTTC. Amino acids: CASSLSLAGENEQFF.

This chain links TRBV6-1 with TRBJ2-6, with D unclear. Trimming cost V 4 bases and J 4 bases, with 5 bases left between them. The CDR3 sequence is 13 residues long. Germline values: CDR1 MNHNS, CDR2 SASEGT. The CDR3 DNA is TGTGCCAGCAGTGTGACCGGGGCCAACGTCCTGACTTTC. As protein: CASSVTGANVLTF.

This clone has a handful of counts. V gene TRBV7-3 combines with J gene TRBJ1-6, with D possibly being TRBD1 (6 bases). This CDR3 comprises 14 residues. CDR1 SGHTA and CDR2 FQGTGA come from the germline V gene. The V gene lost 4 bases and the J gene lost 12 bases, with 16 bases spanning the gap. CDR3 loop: CASSSGISGEPLHF. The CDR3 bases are TGTGCCAGCAGCTCAGGAATCTCAGGGGAACCCCTCCACTTT.

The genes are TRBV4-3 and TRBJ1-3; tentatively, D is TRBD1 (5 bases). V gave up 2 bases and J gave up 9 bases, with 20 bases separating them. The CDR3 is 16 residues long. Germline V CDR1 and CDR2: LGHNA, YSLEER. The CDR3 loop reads CASSQTRATHGGTIYF. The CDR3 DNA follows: TGCGCCAGCAGCCAAACCCGGGCCACTCACGGGGGCACCATATATTTT.

The CDR3 coding sequence is TGTGCCAGCAGCTTAGGTCTAGCGGACAATGAGCAGTTCTTC. Its protein product is CASSLGLADNEQFF. The V gene is TRBV7-3, the J gene TRBJ2-1; 7 positions match TRBD2. V was pared by 2 bases and J by 5 bases, with 3 bases of the junction left unmatched. Looked up from germline, CDR1 is SGHTA and CDR2 is FQGTGA. The CDR3 is made up of 14 amino acids.

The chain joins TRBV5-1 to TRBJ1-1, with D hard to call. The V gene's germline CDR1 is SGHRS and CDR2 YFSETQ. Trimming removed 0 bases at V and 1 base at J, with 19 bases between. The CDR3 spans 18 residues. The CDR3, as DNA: TGCGCCAGCAGCTTGGATTTTATTGCCGGCACGTCGAACACTGAAGCTTTCTTT. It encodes CASSLDFIAGTSNTEAFF.

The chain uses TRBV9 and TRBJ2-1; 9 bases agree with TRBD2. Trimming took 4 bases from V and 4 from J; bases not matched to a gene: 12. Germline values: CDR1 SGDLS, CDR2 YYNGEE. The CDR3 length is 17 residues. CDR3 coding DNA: TGTGCCAGCAGCTTATACCCATCCAGCGGGGGGTACAATGAGCAGTTCTTC. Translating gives CASSLYPSSGGYNEQFF.

The CDR3 spells CASSEALGSSGNTIYF. CDR3 bases: TGTGCCAGCAGTGAAGCGCTAGGGAGCTCTGGAAACACCATATATTTT. The rearrangement uses TRBV6-1 and TRBJ1-3; D unresolved. V lost 0 bases to trimming and J lost 0 bases, with 9 bases between them. The CDR3 has 16 residues. Germline V gene data show CDR1 as MNHNS and CDR2 as SASEGT.

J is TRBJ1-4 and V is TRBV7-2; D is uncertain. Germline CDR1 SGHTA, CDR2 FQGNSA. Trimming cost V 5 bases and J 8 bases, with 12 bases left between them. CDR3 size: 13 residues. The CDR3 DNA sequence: TGTGCCAGCAGCCCAATGAGGTCCGAAAAACTGTTTTTT. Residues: CASSPMRSEKLFF.

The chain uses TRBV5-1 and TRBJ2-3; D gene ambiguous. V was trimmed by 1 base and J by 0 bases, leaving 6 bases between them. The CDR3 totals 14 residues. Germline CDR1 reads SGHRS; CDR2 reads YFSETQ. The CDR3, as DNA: TGCGCCAGCAGCTTGCAAGAGAGCACAGATACGCAGTATTTT. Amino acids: CASSLQESTDTQYF.

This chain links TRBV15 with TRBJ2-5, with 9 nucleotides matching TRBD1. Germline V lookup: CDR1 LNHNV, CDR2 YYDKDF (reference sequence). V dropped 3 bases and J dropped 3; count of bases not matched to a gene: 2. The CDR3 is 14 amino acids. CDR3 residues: CATSRGDREETQYF. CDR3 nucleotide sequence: TGTGCCACCAGCAGGGGGGACAGGGAAGAGACCCAGTACTTC.

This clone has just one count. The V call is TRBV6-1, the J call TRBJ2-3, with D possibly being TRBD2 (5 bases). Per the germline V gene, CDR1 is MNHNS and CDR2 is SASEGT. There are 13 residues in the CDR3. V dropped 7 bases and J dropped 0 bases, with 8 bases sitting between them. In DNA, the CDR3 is TGTGCCAGCAAACCGGGGAGCACAGATACGCAGTATTTT. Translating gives CASKPGSTDTQYF.

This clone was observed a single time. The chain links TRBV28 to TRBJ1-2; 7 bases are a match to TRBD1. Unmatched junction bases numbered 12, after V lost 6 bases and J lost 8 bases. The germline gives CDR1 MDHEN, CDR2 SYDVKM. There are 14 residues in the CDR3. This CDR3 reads CASRLPTGVGGYTF. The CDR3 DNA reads TGTGCCAGCAGATTACCTACAGGGGTTGGCGGCTACACCTTC.

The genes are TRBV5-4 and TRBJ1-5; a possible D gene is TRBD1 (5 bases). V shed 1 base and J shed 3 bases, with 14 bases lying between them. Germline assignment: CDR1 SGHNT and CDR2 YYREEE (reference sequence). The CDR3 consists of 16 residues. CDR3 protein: CASSLRRERINQPQHF. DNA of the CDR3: TGTGCCAGCAGCTTGCGCAGGGAGAGGATCAATCAGCCCCAGCATTTT. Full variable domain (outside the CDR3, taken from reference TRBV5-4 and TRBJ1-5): ETGVTQSPTHLIKTRGQQVTLRCSSQSGHNTVSWYQQALGQGPQFIFQYYREEENGRGNFPPRFSGLQFPNYSSELNVNALELDDSALYLCASSLRRERINQPQHFGDGTRLSIL.

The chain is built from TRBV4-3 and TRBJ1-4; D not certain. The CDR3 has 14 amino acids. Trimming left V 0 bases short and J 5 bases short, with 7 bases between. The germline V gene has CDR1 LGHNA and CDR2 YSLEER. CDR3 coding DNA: TGCGCCAGCAGCCAAGATCACGGGAATGAAAAACTGTTTTTT. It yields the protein CASSQDHGNEKLFF.

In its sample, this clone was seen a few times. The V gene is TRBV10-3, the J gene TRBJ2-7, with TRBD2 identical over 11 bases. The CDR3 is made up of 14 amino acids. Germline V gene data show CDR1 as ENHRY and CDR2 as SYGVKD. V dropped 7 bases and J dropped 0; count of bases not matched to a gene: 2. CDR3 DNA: TGTGCCATCACGGGGACTAGCGGCTCCTACGAGCAGTACTTC. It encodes CAITGTSGSYEQYF.

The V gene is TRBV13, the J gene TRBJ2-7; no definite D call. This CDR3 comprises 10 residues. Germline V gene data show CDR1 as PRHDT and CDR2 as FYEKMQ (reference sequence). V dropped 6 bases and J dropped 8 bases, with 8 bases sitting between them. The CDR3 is CASSASKQYF. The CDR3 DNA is TGTGCCAGCAGTGCCTCCAAGCAGTACTTC.

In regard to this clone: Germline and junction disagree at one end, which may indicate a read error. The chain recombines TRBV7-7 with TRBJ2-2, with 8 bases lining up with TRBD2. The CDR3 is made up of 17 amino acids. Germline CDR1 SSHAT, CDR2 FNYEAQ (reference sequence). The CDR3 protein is CASSLVPGGAYSGELFF. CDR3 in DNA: TGTGCTAGCAGCTTAGTTCCCGGGGGGGCATACTCCGGGGAGCTGTTTTTT.

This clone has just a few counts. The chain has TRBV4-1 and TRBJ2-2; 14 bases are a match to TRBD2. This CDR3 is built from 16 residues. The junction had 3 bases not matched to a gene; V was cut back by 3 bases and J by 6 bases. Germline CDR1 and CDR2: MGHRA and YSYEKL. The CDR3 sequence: CASSHRLAGGPGELFF. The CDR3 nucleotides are TGCGCCAGCAGCCATAGACTAGCGGGAGGGCCCGGGGAGCTGTTTTTT.